This TCR beta chain is drawn from a study of T cell changes during pregnancy in multiple sclerosis. The assay was immunoSEQ multiplex PCR, and TCRdb's table has in-frame clones only and misses some. The table lists more than 85,000 clones, 85% to 95% of them singletons. Trimming removed 4 bases from V and 6 bases from J; junction bases left unmatched: 12. Germline V gene sequence: CDR1 GTSNPN, CDR2 SVGIG (reference sequence). This CDR3 region has 18 residues. This TCR came from a female donor in good health, enrolled as a control in a pregnancy study. Sequencing was performed on peripheral blood, taken after pregnancy. The rearrangement uses TRBV30 and TRBJ2-1; 16 nucleotides align to TRBD2. This CDR3 reads CAWNTGGTSGREANEQFF. CDR3 sequence (DNA): TGTGCCTGGAACACCGGCGGGACTAGCGGGAGGGAGGCCAATGAGCAGTTCTTC.